The text below deals with one T cell receptor (beta chain). The source of the sample is a study of shared clonotypes between healthy human individuals. Germline CDR1 reads SGHRS; CDR2 reads YFSETQ. This CDR3 has 13 residues. With 2 bases removed from V and 2 bases from J, the gap between germline ends came to 8 bases. Deep-level assay runs were performed. Input per replicate PCR of unsorted PBMC was roughly 300 ng DNA, corresponding to approximately 30,000 T cell genomes. Source study methods: As immunoSEQ supplied junction-only sequences (without quality scores), filtering differed. Sequenced by immunoSEQ multiplex PCR; TCRdb stores in-frame clones only, minus some. V and J calls and clone size are given by that table; D and trimming were obtained from the DNA. The table records 400,000 to 500,000 clones, approximately 80% of them present only once. There were only Caucasian adults among the donors, and all lived in Nashville, Tennessee.

The chain joins TRBV5-1 to TRBJ2-7, with D perhaps TRBD1 (6 bases). The sequenced sample was PBMCs. This receptor was taken from a woman in her 40s in good health. Some clones in this sample may be carry-over from other donors' samples. The CDR3 region is CASSFRDTYEQYF. CDR3 bases: TGCGCCAGCAGCTTCCGGGACACCTACGAGCAGTACTTC.